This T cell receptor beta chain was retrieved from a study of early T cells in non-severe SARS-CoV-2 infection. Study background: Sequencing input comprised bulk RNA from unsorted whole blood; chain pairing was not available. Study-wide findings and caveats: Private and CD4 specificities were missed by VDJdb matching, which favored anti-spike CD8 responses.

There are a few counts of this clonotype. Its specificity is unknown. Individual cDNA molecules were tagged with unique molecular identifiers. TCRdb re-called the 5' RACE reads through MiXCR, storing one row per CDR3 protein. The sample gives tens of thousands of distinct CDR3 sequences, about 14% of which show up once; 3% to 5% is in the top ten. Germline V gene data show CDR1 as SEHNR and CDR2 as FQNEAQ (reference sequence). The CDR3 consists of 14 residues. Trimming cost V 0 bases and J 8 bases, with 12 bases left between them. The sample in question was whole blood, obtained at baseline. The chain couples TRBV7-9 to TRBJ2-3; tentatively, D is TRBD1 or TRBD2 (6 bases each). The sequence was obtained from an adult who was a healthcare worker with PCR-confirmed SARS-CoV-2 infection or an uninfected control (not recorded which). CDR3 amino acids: CASSLARGTGTQYF. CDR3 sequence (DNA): TGTGCCAGCAGCTTAGCGAGGGGGACTGGTACGCAGTATTTT.